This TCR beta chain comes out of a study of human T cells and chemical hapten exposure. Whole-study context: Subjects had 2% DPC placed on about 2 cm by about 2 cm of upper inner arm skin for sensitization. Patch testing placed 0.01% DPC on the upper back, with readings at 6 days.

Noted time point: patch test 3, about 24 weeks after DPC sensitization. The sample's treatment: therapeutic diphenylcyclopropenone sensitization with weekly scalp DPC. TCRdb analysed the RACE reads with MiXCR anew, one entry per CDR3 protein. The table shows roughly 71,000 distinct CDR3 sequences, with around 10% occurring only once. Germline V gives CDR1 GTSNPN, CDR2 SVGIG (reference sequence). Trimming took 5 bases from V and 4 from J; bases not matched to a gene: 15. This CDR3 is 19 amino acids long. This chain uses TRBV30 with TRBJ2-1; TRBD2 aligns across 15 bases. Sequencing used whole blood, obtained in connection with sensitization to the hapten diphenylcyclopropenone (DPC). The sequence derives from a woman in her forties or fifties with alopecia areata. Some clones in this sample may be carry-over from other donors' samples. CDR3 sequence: CAWASGTSGRRLIYNEQFF. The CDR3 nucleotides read TGTGCCTGGGCTTCCGGGACTAGCGGGAGGCGTCTCATATACAATGAGCAGTTCTTC.